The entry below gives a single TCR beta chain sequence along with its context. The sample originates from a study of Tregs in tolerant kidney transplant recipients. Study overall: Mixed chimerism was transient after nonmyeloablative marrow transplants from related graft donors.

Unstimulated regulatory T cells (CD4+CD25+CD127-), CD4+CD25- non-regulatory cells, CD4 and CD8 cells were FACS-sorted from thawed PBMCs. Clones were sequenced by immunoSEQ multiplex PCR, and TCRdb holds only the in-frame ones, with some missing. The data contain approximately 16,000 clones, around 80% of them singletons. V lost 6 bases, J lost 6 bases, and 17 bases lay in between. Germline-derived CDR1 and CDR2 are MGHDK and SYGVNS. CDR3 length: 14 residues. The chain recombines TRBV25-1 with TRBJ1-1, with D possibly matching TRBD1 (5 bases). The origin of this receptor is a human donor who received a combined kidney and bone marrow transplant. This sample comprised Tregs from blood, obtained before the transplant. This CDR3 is CASRVTGVIPEAFF. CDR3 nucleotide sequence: TGTGCCAGCAGAGTCACAGGAGTGATCCCTGAAGCTTTCTTT.